Sequencing of this T cell receptor (beta chain) was carried out in a study of shared clonotypes between healthy human individuals. Note on this clone: No antigen is known for it.

This table comes from immunoSEQ multiplex PCR, and its TCRdb copy is limited to in-frame clones, with some not included. The data contain about 1.5 million clones, 95% to 99% of them singletons. Germline V lookup: CDR1 MNHEY, CDR2 SVGAGI. V lost 0 bases, J lost 7 bases, and 4 bases lay in between. This CDR3 has 12 amino acids. Study findings and constraints: The study found roughly 5% of naive CD4 clonotypes shared across several donors. Few donors limited the genetic and exposure-history diversity represented. Clonotype sharing among donors was expected to depend on sequencing depth.

Sequences were obtained from naive CD4+ T cells sorted from blood. Documented subset: CD45RA+ positively selected. The chain employs TRBV6-5 and TRBJ1-5; unclear D gene. The clonotype originates from a man aged 25-40 years in good health. CDR3 protein: CASSYSVQPQHF. The CDR3 region has the DNA TGTGCCAGCAGTTACTCGGTCCAGCCCCAGCATTTT.